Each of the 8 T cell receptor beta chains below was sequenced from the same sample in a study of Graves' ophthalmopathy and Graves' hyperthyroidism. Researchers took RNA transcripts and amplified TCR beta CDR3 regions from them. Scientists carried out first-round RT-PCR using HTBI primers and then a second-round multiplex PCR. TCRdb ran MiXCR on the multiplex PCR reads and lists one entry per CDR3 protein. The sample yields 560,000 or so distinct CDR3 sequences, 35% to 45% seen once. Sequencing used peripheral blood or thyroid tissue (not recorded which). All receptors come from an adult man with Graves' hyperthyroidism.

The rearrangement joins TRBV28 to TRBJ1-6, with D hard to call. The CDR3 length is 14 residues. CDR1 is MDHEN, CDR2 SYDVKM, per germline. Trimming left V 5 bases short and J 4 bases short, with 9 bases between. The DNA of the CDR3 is TGTGCCAGCAGTGCAATCAAGTATAATTCACCCCTCCACTTT. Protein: CASSAIKYNSPLHF.

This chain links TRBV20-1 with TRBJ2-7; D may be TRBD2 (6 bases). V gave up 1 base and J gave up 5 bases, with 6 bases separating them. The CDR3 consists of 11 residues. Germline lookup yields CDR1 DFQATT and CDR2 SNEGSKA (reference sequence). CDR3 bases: TGCAGTGCTAGAGGGGAGGACGAGCAGTACTTC. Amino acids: CSARGEDEQYF.

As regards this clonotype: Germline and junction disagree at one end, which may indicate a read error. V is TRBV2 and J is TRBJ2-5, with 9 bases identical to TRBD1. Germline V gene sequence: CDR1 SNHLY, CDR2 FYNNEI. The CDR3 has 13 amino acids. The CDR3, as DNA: TGTGCCAGCAGCAACCTCCGGGACAGGGCCGAGAACTTC. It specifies CASSNLRDRAENF. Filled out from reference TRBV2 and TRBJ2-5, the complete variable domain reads EPEVTQTPSHQVTQMGQEVILRCVPISNHLYFYWYRQILGQKVEFLVSFYNNEISEKSEIFDDQFSVERPDGSNFTLKIRSTKLEDSAMYFCASSNLRDRAENFGPGTRLLVL.

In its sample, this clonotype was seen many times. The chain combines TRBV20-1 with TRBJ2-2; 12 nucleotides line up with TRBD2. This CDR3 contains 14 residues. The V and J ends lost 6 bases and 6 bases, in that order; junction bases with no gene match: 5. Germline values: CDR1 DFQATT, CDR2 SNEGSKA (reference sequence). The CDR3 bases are TGCAGTGCCCGGGGACTAGCGGGCCCCGGGGAGCTGTTTTTT. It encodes CSARGLAGPGELFF.

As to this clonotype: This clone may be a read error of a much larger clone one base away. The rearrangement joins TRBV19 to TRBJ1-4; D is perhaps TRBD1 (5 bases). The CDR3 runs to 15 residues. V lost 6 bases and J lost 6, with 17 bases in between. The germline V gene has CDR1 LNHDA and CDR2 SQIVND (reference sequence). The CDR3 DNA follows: TGTGCCAGTAGGATGGGGGGACGGCAATATGAAAAACTGTTTTTT. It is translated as CASRMGGRQYEKLFF.

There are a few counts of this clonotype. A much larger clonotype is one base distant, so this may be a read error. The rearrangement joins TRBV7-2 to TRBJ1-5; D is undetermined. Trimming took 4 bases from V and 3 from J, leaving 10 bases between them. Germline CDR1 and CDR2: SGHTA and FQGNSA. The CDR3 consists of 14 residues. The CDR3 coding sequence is TGTGCCAGCAGCTCATTGGGCAACAATCAGCCCCAGCATTTT. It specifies CASSSLGNNQPQHF.

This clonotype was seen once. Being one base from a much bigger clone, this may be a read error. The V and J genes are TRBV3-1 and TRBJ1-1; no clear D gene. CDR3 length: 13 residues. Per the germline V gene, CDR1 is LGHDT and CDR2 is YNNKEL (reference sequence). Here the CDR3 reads CVSSQVRSAEAFF. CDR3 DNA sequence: TGTGTCAGCAGCCAAGTTCGGTCAGCTGAAGCTTTCTTT.

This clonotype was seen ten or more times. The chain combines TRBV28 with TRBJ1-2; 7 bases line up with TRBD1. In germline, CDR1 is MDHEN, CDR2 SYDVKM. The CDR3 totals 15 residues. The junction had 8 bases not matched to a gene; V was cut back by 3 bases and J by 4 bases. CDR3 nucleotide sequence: TGTGCCAGCAGTTTGGGGACAGCTAGCCGCTATGGCTACACCTTC. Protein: CASSLGTASRYGYTF.